Below, 20 T cell receptor beta chains from the same sample are listed, as sequenced in a study of blood T cells in healthy people across ages. Alongside a J-beta primer mix, a sample-barcoded 5' primer served in a second PCR lasting about 7 to 11 cycles. MiXCR was run by TCRdb on the 5' RACE reads, yielding one entry per CDR3 protein. The data show some 1,800,000 distinct CDR3 sequences, around 42% seen once. Sequencing used blood. The source is a human donor in good health.

This clonotype was counted only a few times. Here the CDR3 reads CASSLSVADEQFF. CDR3 in DNA: TGCGCCAGCAGCTTATCTGTAGCGGATGAGCAGTTCTTC. The rearrangement joins TRBV5-1 to TRBJ2-1; the D gene is possibly TRBD2 (6 bases). The CDR3 runs 13 residues. Germline CDR1 and CDR2: SGHRS and YFSETQ. The V and J ends lost 2 bases and 8 bases respectively, with 11 bases between them.

This chain links TRBV12-3 or TRBV12-4 with TRBJ2-1, with TRBD2 identical over 10 bases. This CDR3 is built from 14 residues. With V trimmed by 6 bases and J by 10 bases, 9 bases remained unmatched. The CDR3 sequence is CASRQTKLAGEQFF. CDR3 DNA: TGTGCCAGCAGACAAACCAAACTAGCGGGAGAGCAGTTCTTC.

CDR3 bases: TGCAGTGCTAGAGGTTCAGGGGTAGGGTCGAATGGCTACACCTTC. Translated, it gives CSARGSGVGSNGYTF. The V call is TRBV20-1, the J call TRBJ1-2; tentative D call: TRBD1 (6 bases). Trimming took 1 base from V and 6 from J, leaving 18 bases between them. The germline gives CDR1 DFQATT, CDR2 SNEGSKA (reference sequence). The CDR3 is made up of 15 amino acids.

V usage is TRBV20-1 and J usage is TRBJ2-5, with 12 bases lining up with TRBD2. Germline V CDR1 and CDR2: DFQATT, SNEGSKA (reference sequence). This CDR3 comprises 17 residues. V gave up 3 bases and J gave up 6 bases; unmatched junction bases: 14. The CDR3 is CSARRGLAGGILKTQYF. In nucleotides, the CDR3 is TGCAGTGCTAGGAGGGGGCTAGCGGGGGGGATTCTGAAGACCCAGTACTTC.

The chain is built from TRBV27 and TRBJ2-6; tentative D call: TRBD2 (6 bases). There are 15 residues in the CDR3. Germline V gene data show CDR1 as MNHEY and CDR2 as SMNVEV (reference sequence). Deletions cut 6 bases from V and 0 bases from J, with 9 bases between. This CDR3 is CASRMGGSGANVLTF. The CDR3 nucleotides read TGTGCCAGCAGGATGGGGGGCTCTGGGGCCAACGTCCTGACTTTC.

The rearrangement joins TRBV7-2 to TRBJ2-7; weak D call: TRBD1 (5 bases). V was clipped by 5 bases and J by 4 bases, with 12 bases between them. The CDR3 runs to 13 residues. CDR1 SGHTA and CDR2 FQGNSA come from the germline V gene. The CDR3: CASSPTAIYEQYF. The CDR3 coding sequence is TGTGCCAGCAGCCCGACAGCTATTTACGAGCAGTACTTC.

The chain couples TRBV6-5 to TRBJ1-1; D gene ambiguous. CDR1 is MNHEY and CDR2 is SVGAGI in the germline V gene. The CDR3 has 12 residues. V lost 7 bases to trimming and J lost 4 bases, with 10 bases between them. This chain's CDR3 is CASKRAGTEAFF. CDR3 DNA sequence: TGTGCCAGCAAGAGGGCGGGCACTGAAGCTTTCTTT.

The sample holds a few counts of this clonotype. The V gene is TRBV9, the J gene TRBJ2-7; D could derive from TRBD1 or TRBD2 (5 bases each). V dropped 0 bases and J dropped 1 base, with 17 bases sitting between them. The CDR3 length is 17 residues. The germline CDR1 and CDR2 sequences are SGDLS and YYNGEE. The CDR3 protein is CASSVAGEGFQSYEQYF. CDR3 coding DNA: TGTGCCAGCAGCGTAGCTGGAGAGGGGTTTCAATCCTACGAGCAGTACTTC.

The chain joins TRBV7-9 to TRBJ1-2; 11 bases agree with TRBD1. Germline assignment: CDR1 SEHNR and CDR2 FQNEAQ (reference sequence). The CDR3 consists of 14 residues. Trimming cost V 1 base and J 10 bases; bases outside gene matches: 5. The CDR3 spells CASSLGGTGGDYTF. The CDR3, as DNA: TGTGCCAGCAGCTTAGGAGGGACAGGGGGTGACTACACCTTC.

The V gene is TRBV12-3 or TRBV12-4, the J gene TRBJ2-7; D possibly corresponds to TRBD1 (6 bases). Trimming removed 10 bases at V and 1 base at J, with 11 bases between. The CDR3 contains 12 residues. CDR3 DNA sequence: TGTGCCACCGCGGACAGTTCCTACGAGCAGTACTTC. Its translation: CATADSSYEQYF.

With regard to this clonotype: The conserved phenylalanine or tryptophan is not found at the CDR3 terminus, so this likely reflects a read error. The chain links TRBV5-1 to TRBJ2-7, with a possible D match to TRBD1 (5 bases). Germline lookup yields CDR1 SGHRS and CDR2 YFSETQ. V was clipped by 5 bases and J by 5 bases, with 17 bases between them. CDR3 size: 14 residues. The CDR3 nucleotides are TGCGCCAGCAGTAGGGAAGGGGATCTCCACGAGCAGTACCTC. Protein product: CASSREGDLHEQYL.

The chain is built from TRBV20-1 and TRBJ1-1, with 9 bases identical to TRBD1. Germline CDR1 and CDR2: DFQATT and SNEGSKA (reference sequence). The CDR3 extends over 16 amino acids. V shed 2 bases and J 6 bases; nucleotides not matched to a gene: 13. The CDR3 protein is CSARLRDRVSVAEAFF. CDR3 DNA sequence: TGCAGTGCTAGACTAAGGGACAGGGTCTCCGTGGCTGAAGCTTTCTTT.

The table lists this clonotype with a few counts. Given a much more abundant clone one base away, this may be a read error. The chain's CDR3 is CASSLGTSSYNEQYF. For the CDR3, the DNA is TGTGCCAGCAGCTTAGGGACAAGCTCCTACAATGAGCAGTACTTC. The chain joins TRBV7-3 to TRBJ2-1; D perhaps matches TRBD1 (6 bases). The J call could be wrong; TRBJ2-7 is a better fit for the DNA end. CDR1 and CDR2 (germline): SGHTA, FQGTGA. The CDR3 runs 15 residues.

The J gene is TRBJ2-1, the V gene TRBV12-3 or TRBV12-4, with D possibly TRBD1 on 5 matching bases. The ends were cut back, 2 bases at V and 7 bases at J, with 42 bases in the middle. The CDR3 totals 24 residues. The CDR3 DNA is TGTGCCAGCAGTTTATCGTTAAAGACCCCGTTCCCCCCGATAGACAGTCTACGAAGGAATGAGCAGTTCTTC. Translating gives CASSLSLKTPFPPIDSLRRNEQFF.

J is TRBJ2-3 and V is TRBV10-3, with a possible D match to TRBD1 (5 bases). V was shortened by 4 bases and J by 3 bases, with 14 bases between the two germline ends. Looked up from germline, CDR1 is ENHRY and CDR2 is SYGVKD. The CDR3 is 15 amino acids. Here the CDR3 reads CAISGLDRGTDTQYF. CDR3 DNA: TGTGCCATCAGTGGTCTCGACAGAGGAACAGATACGCAGTATTTT.

This clonotype appeared a few times. The genes are TRBV25-1 and TRBJ2-7; D is possibly TRBD1 (7 bases). Between the trimmed V and J ends, which lost 0 bases and 5 bases, there was a span of 23 bases. CDR1 and CDR2 from the germline V gene are MGHDK and SYGVNS. This CDR3 comprises 18 residues. For the CDR3, the DNA is TGTGCCAGCAGTGAATATTTTGGTGGCGCAGGGGGGCAGGACGAGCAGTACTTC. Its translation is CASSEYFGGAGGQDEQYF.

The V gene is TRBV10-3, the J gene TRBJ2-1, with D tentatively TRBD2 (7 bases). The CDR3 is 14 residues long. Trimming stripped 0 bases from V and 6 bases from J, with 9 bases between. Germline V gives CDR1 ENHRY, CDR2 SYGVKD. DNA for the CDR3: TGTGCCATCAGTGAGTCGGGAGGGGGCAATGAGCAGTTCTTC. Protein sequence: CAISESGGGNEQFF.

This clonotype was detected only a few times. The rearrangement uses TRBV18 and TRBJ2-5; D not certain. The CDR3 consists of 13 residues. The germline V gene encodes CDR1 KGHSH and CDR2 LQKENI. Between the trimmed V and J ends, which lost 2 bases and 3 bases, there was a span of 7 bases. CDR3 DNA: TGTGCCAGCTCACCAATGTCCGAAGAGACCCAGTACTTC. Its translation is CASSPMSEETQYF.

The chain carries TRBV2 and TRBJ2-7; the D gene is possibly TRBD1 (5 bases). V shed 6 bases and J shed 6 bases, with 12 bases lying between them. Looked up from germline, CDR1 is SNHLY and CDR2 is FYNNEI. The CDR3 is 12 amino acids. The CDR3 protein is CASRGVISEQYF. As DNA, the CDR3 is TGTGCCAGCAGAGGGGTAATCAGCGAGCAGTACTTC.

The chain has TRBV10-3 and TRBJ1-1; no clear D. Per germline, CDR1 ENHRY and CDR2 SYGVKD. Trimming shortened V by 5 bases and J by 1 base, and 5 bases separated the two germline ends. The CDR3 is 12 residues long. Written as DNA, the CDR3 is TGTGCCATCAGTAAAGAGAACACTGAAGCTTTCTTT. Amino acid sequence: CAISKENTEAFF.